This T cell receptor (beta chain) was identified during a study of shared clonotypes between healthy human individuals. Terminally differentiated effector memory CD45RA+ cells were excluded by CCR7 positive selection of CD45RO-negative cells. From germline, CDR1 is SEHNR and CDR2 FQNEAQ (reference sequence). The CDR3 is 13 residues long. V was cut by 6 bases and J by 2 bases, with 9 bases left in between. Per sorted-subset replicate PCR, input was 150 to 250 ng DNA, representing roughly 29,000 T cell genomes. Here immunoSEQ multiplex PCR was the method, and the copy in TCRdb shows in-frame clones only, minus some. The sample has about 580,000 clones, 95% to 98% seen once.

The clonotype was recovered from a man aged 25 to 40 in good health. Sequenced material: naive CD8+ T cells sorted from blood. The chain is built from TRBV7-9 and TRBJ2-3; unclear D gene. The CDR3 protein is CASRDKATDTQYF. In nucleotides, the CDR3 is TGTGCCAGCAGAGATAAAGCCACAGATACGCAGTATTTT.